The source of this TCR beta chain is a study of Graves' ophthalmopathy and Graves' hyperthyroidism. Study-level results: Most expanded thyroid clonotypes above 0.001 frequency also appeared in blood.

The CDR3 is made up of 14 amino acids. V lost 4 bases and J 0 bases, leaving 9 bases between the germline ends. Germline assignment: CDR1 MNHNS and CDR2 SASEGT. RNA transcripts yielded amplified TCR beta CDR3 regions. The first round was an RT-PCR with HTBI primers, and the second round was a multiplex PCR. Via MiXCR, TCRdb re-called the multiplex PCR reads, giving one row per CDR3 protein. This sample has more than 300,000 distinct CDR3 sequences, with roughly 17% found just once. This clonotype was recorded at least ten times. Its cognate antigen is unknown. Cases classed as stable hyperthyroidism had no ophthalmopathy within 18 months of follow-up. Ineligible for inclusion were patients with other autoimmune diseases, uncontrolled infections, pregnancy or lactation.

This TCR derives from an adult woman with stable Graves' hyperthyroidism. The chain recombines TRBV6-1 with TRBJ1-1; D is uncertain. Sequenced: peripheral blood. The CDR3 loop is CASSVGNLNTEAFF. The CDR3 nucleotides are TGTGCCAGCAGTGTAGGGAACCTGAACACTGAAGCTTTCTTT.